This T cell receptor (beta chain) was captured by sequencing in a study of blood T cell repertoires in COVID-19. Across the whole study: From the United States, Italy and Spain came samples of acute and convalescent COVID-19. In each case, the material was cDNA or gDNA derived from T cells, B-cell-depleted T cells, or PBMCs.

Methods used by the authors: How many nucleated cells were present was estimated from reference gene primer amplification. Measured with immunoSEQ multiplex PCR; TCRdb has only the in-frame clones, and not every one. Clone size and V and J calls were adopted from that table, with D and trimming inferred from the DNA. The repertoire holds around 120,000 clones, roughly 79% seen once, with approximately 7% in the top ten. The germline CDR1 and CDR2 sequences are MNHEY and SMNVEV (reference sequence). The CDR3 totals 17 residues. V lost 2 bases and J lost 1; bases outside the gene matches: 3. Sequencing was carried out using peripheral blood. This sequence was found in a man in his 70s with active or convalescent COVID-19. This chain uses TRBV27 with TRBJ2-4; 12 bases line up with TRBD2. Here the CDR3 DNA reads TGTGCCAGCAGTTTAAGACTAGCGGGGGTGGCCAAAAACATTCAGTACTTC. It specifies CASSLRLAGVAKNIQYF.